The 12 T cell receptor beta chains below were found in one sample sequenced in a study of T cells in narcolepsy. TCRdb's table, derived via immunoSEQ multiplex PCR, lists solely in-frame clones and lacks some. This table has 20,000 to 30,000 clones, about 79% appearing once. Specimen: CD45RA- memory CD4+ T cells from PBMCs. These receptor sequences come from a human donor with narcolepsy.

This sequence joins TRBV7-2 and TRBJ1-4; no reliable D call. V dropped 8 bases and J dropped 8 bases, with 9 bases sitting between them. The CDR3 covers 11 residues. Germline V gives CDR1 SGHTA, CDR2 FQGNSA. DNA for the CDR3: TGTGCCAGCGGGGAAAGGGAAAAACTGTTTTTT. Amino acid sequence: CASGEREKLFF.

The gene calls are TRBV6-5 and TRBJ1-3; D remains unclear. V shed 3 bases and J shed 0 bases, with 6 bases lying between them. The CDR3 is made up of 14 amino acids. Germline CDR1 reads MNHEY; CDR2 reads SVGAGI. This chain's CDR3 is CASSYAFSGNTIYF. The CDR3 DNA reads as TGTGCCAGCAGTTATGCGTTCTCTGGAAACACCATATATTTT.

The chain is built from TRBV29-1 and TRBJ2-2; D is unresolved. The germline CDR1 and CDR2 sequences are SQVTM and ANQGSEA. V lost 7 bases to trimming and J lost 9 bases, with 12 bases between them. The CDR3 is 11 amino acids. CDR3 sequence (DNA): TGCAGCGCCGGATCCGAGAGGGAGCTGTTTTTT. Its protein is CSAGSERELFF.

This chain joins TRBV6-1 and TRBJ2-5; the D is unclear. The end of the DNA is better explained by TRBJ2-7, so the J call may be wrong. CDR1 is MNHNS and CDR2 is SASEGT in the germline V gene. The CDR3 totals 15 residues. CDR3 DNA: TGTGCCAGCAGTGAAGCGCTTCTAGTGACCGGCGAGCAGTACTTC. This sequence encodes CASSEALLVTGEQYF.

The chain couples TRBV30 to TRBJ2-5, with D maybe TRBD1 (5 bases). CDR3 length: 12 amino acids. V was pared by 5 bases and J by 2 bases, with 9 bases between. The germline gives CDR1 GTSNPN, CDR2 SVGIG (reference sequence). The CDR3 DNA sequence: TGTGCCTGGTGGAGACAGCAAGAGACCCAGTACTTC. Translated, it gives CAWWRQQETQYF.

This chain connects TRBV7-3 to TRBJ2-1; 9 bases agree with TRBD1. The CDR3 loop spans 15 amino acids. Germline values: CDR1 SGHTA, CDR2 FQGTGA. Unmatched junction bases numbered 8, after V lost 3 bases and J lost 8 bases. CDR3 nucleotide sequence: TGTGCCAGCAGCTTTGTGGGAGGGACAGGGTATGAGCAGTTCTTC. This sequence encodes CASSFVGGTGYEQFF.

The J gene is TRBJ1-1, the V gene TRBV10-3, with 7 bases identical to TRBD1. The CDR3 consists of 14 residues. Germline loops: CDR1 ENHRY, CDR2 SYGVKD. V lost 4 bases, J lost 4 bases, and 6 bases stayed unmatched. As DNA, the CDR3 is TGTGCCATCAGTGCAGGGGGAGGATTCACTGAAGCTTTCTTT. Translation: CAISAGGGFTEAFF.

The chain uses TRBV4-2 and TRBJ2-1; TRBD2 matches at 10 bases. CDR1 is LGHNA, CDR2 YNFKEQ, per germline. The CDR3 has 17 residues. After removal of 0 bases from V and 7 bases from J, the junction contained 9 bases not matched to a gene. CDR3 sequence: CASSQDPPSGSRNEQFF. CDR3 in DNA: TGTGCCAGCAGCCAAGATCCTCCTAGCGGGAGTAGGAATGAGCAGTTCTTC.

The chain has TRBV5-1 and TRBJ1-1; D call uncertain. CDR1 and CDR2 from the germline V gene are SGHRS and YFSETQ. Trimming stripped 0 bases from V and 1 base from J, with 7 bases between. The length of the CDR3 is 14 residues. Here the CDR3 DNA reads TGCGCCAGCAGCTTGGTAGGAGGGAACACTGAAGCTTTCTTT. Its translation is CASSLVGGNTEAFF. Variable domain in full (rest from reference TRBV5-1 and TRBJ1-1): KAGVTQTPRYLIKTRGQQVTLSCSPISGHRSVSWYQQTPGQGLQFLFEYFSETQRNKGNFPGRFSGRQFSNSRSEMNVSTLELGDSALYLCASSLVGGNTEAFFGQGTRLTVV.

The chain combines TRBV30 with TRBJ1-3; no clear D. Between the trimmed V and J ends, which lost 5 bases and 3 bases, there was a span of 14 bases. CDR1 and CDR2 from the germline V gene are GTSNPN and SVGIG (reference sequence). This CDR3 is 14 amino acids long. The CDR3 nucleotides read TGTGCCTGGGTACGGGGAGGAGGTGGAAACACCATATATTTT. Protein product: CAWVRGGGGNTIYF.

The V and J genes are TRBV7-2 and TRBJ1-5, with D possibly being TRBD1 (6 bases). Per germline, CDR1 SGHTA and CDR2 FQGNSA. Between the trimmed V and J ends, which lost 5 bases and 2 bases, there was a span of 10 bases. This CDR3 is 14 amino acids long. CDR3 sequence: CASSTRQGNQPQHF. As DNA, the CDR3 is TGTGCCAGCAGCACCCGACAGGGCAATCAGCCCCAGCATTTT.

This clone was recorded only once. This chain links TRBV14 with TRBJ1-5; perhaps TRBD1 as D (5 bases). Trimming removed 7 bases from V and 6 bases from J, with 13 bases in between. Germline V lookup: CDR1 SGHDN, CDR2 FVKESK. This CDR3 is 13 amino acids long. This CDR3 is CASTSGGAQPQHF. CDR3 DNA: TGTGCCAGCACCTCGGGGGGTGCTCAGCCCCAGCATTTT.